The 25 T cell receptor beta chains reported below all come from one sample, sequenced in a study of blood T cells in healthy people across ages. A J-beta primer mix and a sample-barcoded 5' primer were used in a second PCR of about 7 to 12 cycles. TCRdb itself ran the 5' RACE reads through MiXCR, one entry per CDR3 protein. The sample has about 770,000 distinct CDR3 sequences, about 42% seen once. Sequencing was done on a sample of blood. Receptor source: a man aged 60 to 75 in good health.

This clonotype was counted only a few times. The genes are TRBV15 and TRBJ2-5, with D possibly matching TRBD2 (5 bases). The better agreement between TRBJ2-7 and the DNA end casts doubt on the J call. Looked up from germline, CDR1 is LNHNV and CDR2 is YYDKDF (reference sequence). The CDR3 consists of 13 residues. The CDR3 loop reads CATSSRTAGEQYF. CDR3 coding DNA: TGTGCCACCAGCAGCAGGACGGCGGGCGAGCAGTACTTC.

This chain connects TRBV30 to TRBJ1-1, with D hard to call. The CDR3 sequence is 17 residues long. Germline V gene lookup returns CDR1 GTSNPN and CDR2 SVGIG (reference sequence). The germline V and J ends were trimmed by 5 bases and 1 base, with 23 bases remaining between them. For the CDR3, the DNA is TGTGCCTGGTCTAATGGGAAATTGCGGGGAAGGAACACTGAAGCTTTCTTT. Protein product: CAWSNGKLRGRNTEAFF.

On this clonotype: A read error may be the cause here, since a much bigger clone is one base away. The V gene is TRBV29-1, the J gene TRBJ2-7; 7 bases fit TRBD1. This CDR3 region has 12 residues. Germline values: CDR1 SQVTM, CDR2 ANQGSEA. CDR3 protein: CGVEEGGQEQYF. The CDR3 nucleotides read TGCGGCGTTGAAGAAGGGGGCCAGGAGCAGTACTTC.

A single count supports this clonotype. The genes are TRBV18 and TRBJ2-7; 8 bases align to TRBD1. The CDR3 sequence is 15 residues long. CDR1 is KGHSH and CDR2 is LQKENI in the germline V gene. The J segment lost 12 bases and the V segment lost 3 bases, leaving 16 bases of the junction unmatched. In DNA, the CDR3 is TGTGCCAGCTCACCCGAAGGACAGGGAACCCAGCTACGGTACTTC. It specifies CASSPEGQGTQLRYF.

The chain couples TRBV28 to TRBJ2-7, with 7 bases fitting TRBD2. The junction had 15 bases not matched to a gene; V was cut back by 3 bases and J by 4 bases. CDR1 and CDR2 (germline): MDHEN, SYDVKM. This CDR3 has 17 residues. CDR3 sequence: CASSFGSSGTLRYEQYF. The DNA for the CDR3 is TGTGCCAGCAGTTTTGGGTCTAGCGGTACCCTACGGTACGAGCAGTACTTC.

The V call is TRBV9, the J call TRBJ2-3; 7 positions agree with TRBD1. The germline CDR1 and CDR2 sequences are SGDLS and YYNGEE. J gave up 4 bases and V 4 bases, and 12 bases lay outside the gene matches. The CDR3 spans 16 residues. DNA of the CDR3: TGTGCCAGCAGCCCCAGCCTGGGACAGTGTTCAGATACGCAGTATTTT. Its protein product is CASSPSLGQCSDTQYF.

This clonotype was seen only a few times. The chain links TRBV20-1 to TRBJ2-7; D is perhaps TRBD2 (7 bases). Trimming shortened V by 6 bases and J by 3 bases, and 15 bases separated the two germline ends. CDR1 DFQATT and CDR2 SNEGSKA come from the germline V gene (reference sequence). The CDR3 loop spans 13 amino acids. This chain's CDR3 is CSAEGGVFYEQYF. The CDR3, as DNA: TGCAGTGCAGAGGGGGGGGTTTTCTACGAGCAGTACTTC.

The V and J genes are TRBV20-1 and TRBJ1-4; TRBD1 matches at 7 bases. V was clipped by 5 bases and J by 8 bases; unmatched bases: 11. This CDR3 contains 14 residues. Germline V gene data show CDR1 as DFQATT and CDR2 as SNEGSKA (reference sequence). In DNA form, the CDR3 reads TGCAGTGCTGCGAACGGGACAGCCTTGGAAAAACTGTTTTTT. This gives the protein CSAANGTALEKLFF.

The rearrangement links TRBV29-1 to TRBJ2-3; D is unresolved. CDR1 is SQVTM, CDR2 ANQGSEA, per germline. The CDR3 contains 14 residues. V was shortened by 4 bases and J by 1 base, with 12 bases between the two germline ends. The CDR3 nucleotides are TGCAGCGTTGCAGTCGTAACCCGCACAGATACGCAGTATTTT. Translated: CSVAVVTRTDTQYF.

V gene TRBV30 combines with J gene TRBJ1-1, with D perhaps TRBD1 (6 bases). V was trimmed by 3 bases and J by 5 bases, leaving 10 bases between them. The CDR3 consists of 12 residues. Looked up from germline, CDR1 is GTSNPN and CDR2 is SVGIG (reference sequence). The DNA of the CDR3 is TGTGCCTGGAGGGGGACATCAACTGAAGCTTTCTTT. Its protein is CAWRGTSTEAFF.

V usage is TRBV7-9 and J usage is TRBJ2-1, with TRBD2 as a possible D gene (6 bases). In germline, CDR1 is SEHNR, CDR2 FQNEAQ (reference sequence). Trimming took 2 bases from V and 6 from J, leaving 14 bases between them. This CDR3 is 15 amino acids long. CDR3 residues: CASSLLASGLNEQFF. CDR3 DNA sequence: TGTGCCAGCAGCTTATTGGCTTCGGGACTCAATGAGCAGTTCTTC.

This clonotype showed up just a few times. The chain employs TRBV7-9 and TRBJ2-5; possible D gene TRBD2, 5 bases. Deletions cut 1 base from V and 4 bases from J, with 10 bases between. CDR1 SEHNR and CDR2 FQNEAQ come from the germline V gene (reference sequence). CDR3 length: 14 amino acids. CDR3 coding DNA: TGTGCCAGCAGCTTAGGGGGAGTCAGAGAGACCCAGTACTTC. Translated: CASSLGGVRETQYF. Full variable domain (rest looked up from reference TRBV7-9 and TRBJ2-5): DTGVSQNPRHKITKRGQNVTFRCDPISEHNRLYWYRQTLGQGPEFLTYFQNEAQLEKSRLLSDRFSAERPKGSFSTLEIQRTEQGDSAMYLCASSLGGVRETQYFGPGTRLLVL.

This clonotype has more than one count but fewer than ten. This chain links TRBV12-3 or TRBV12-4 with TRBJ1-4; 7 bases line up with TRBD1. This CDR3 contains 15 residues. The J segment lost 4 bases and the V segment lost 6 bases, leaving 8 bases of the junction unmatched. Written as DNA, the CDR3 is TGTGCCAGCAGAGTGACAGGGAGGGGTAATGAAAAACTGTTTTTT. The encoded protein is CASRVTGRGNEKLFF.

A note on this clonotype: Just one base apart from a much larger clone, this may be a read error. The V gene is TRBV4-3, the J gene TRBJ2-5; D is possibly TRBD1 (6 bases). CDR1 and CDR2 (germline): LGHNA, YSLEER. V lost 0 bases and J 5 bases, leaving 22 bases between the germline ends. The CDR3 loop spans 18 amino acids. DNA for the CDR3: TGCGCCAGCAGCCAAGATCTAGGGCAGGGGACCTTCGAGGAGACCCAGTACTTC. Translating it yields CASSQDLGQGTFEETQYF.

This sequence joins TRBV5-1 and TRBJ2-1; 7 bases are shared with TRBD2. The CDR3 length is 16 residues. With 0 bases clipped from V and 2 bases from J, the junction kept 5 bases outside the gene matches. Germline CDR1 reads SGHRS; CDR2 reads YFSETQ. This chain's CDR3 is CASSLASAGAYNEQFF. CDR3 coding DNA: TGCGCCAGCAGCTTGGCCTCTGCGGGGGCCTACAATGAGCAGTTCTTC.

The V and J genes are TRBV6-5 and TRBJ2-1; D is perhaps TRBD2 (5 bases). Trimming shortened V by 6 bases and J by 11 bases, and 11 bases separated the two germline ends. The CDR3 spans 11 residues. Germline V gene lookup returns CDR1 MNHEY and CDR2 SVGAGI. The CDR3 DNA is TGTGCCAGCAGCCAGGACTCACAGCAGTTCTTC. As protein: CASSQDSQQFF.

The chain uses TRBV20-1 and TRBJ1-2; 7 positions match TRBD1. In germline, CDR1 is DFQATT, CDR2 SNEGSKA (reference sequence). There are 15 residues in the CDR3. Germline trimming cut 3 bases from V and 4 bases from J; bases unmatched to any gene: 11. Written as DNA, the CDR3 is TGCAGTGCTAGTTACCCGGGACAGATTTCCTATGGCTACACCTTC. This sequence encodes CSASYPGQISYGYTF.

On this clonotype itself: A read error may produce the germline difference seen at one junction end. The V gene is TRBV20-1, the J gene TRBJ2-1, with D possibly TRBD1 on 6 matching bases. This CDR3 comprises 11 residues. The germline gives CDR1 DFQATT, CDR2 SNEGSKA (reference sequence). In nucleotides, the CDR3 is TGCAGTGCTGGACAGTACAGTGAGCAGTTCTTC. Protein product: CSAGQYSEQFF.

This clonotype was seen a few times. V and J are TRBV20-1 and TRBJ1-2, with 8 nucleotides matching TRBD1. Germline CDR1 is DFQATT and CDR2 is SNEGSKA (reference sequence). With 3 bases clipped from V and 5 bases from J, the junction kept 14 bases outside the gene matches. The CDR3 contains 16 residues. CDR3 in amino acids: CSASHKRTGNNYGYTF. The CDR3 DNA reads TGCAGTGCTAGCCACAAACGGACAGGGAATAATTATGGCTACACCTTC.

This clonotype was observed a few times. The V call is TRBV6-5, the J call TRBJ1-2; D is possibly TRBD1 (5 bases). V lost 5 bases and J lost 0, with 13 bases in between. CDR1 MNHEY and CDR2 SVGAGI come from the germline V gene. This CDR3 is 15 amino acids long. This chain's CDR3 is CASSTRQGANYGYTF. The CDR3 bases are TGTGCCAGCAGTACCCGGCAGGGAGCTAACTATGGCTACACCTTC.

The chain combines TRBV3-1 with TRBJ1-6; no definite D call. The germline gives CDR1 LGHDT, CDR2 YNNKEL (reference sequence). The ends were cut back, 1 base at V and 2 bases at J, with 9 bases in the middle. The CDR3 totals 16 residues. CDR3 loop: CASSQVPIAYNSPLHF. The CDR3 DNA sequence: TGTGCCAGCAGCCAAGTCCCAATAGCCTATAATTCACCCCTCCACTTT.

This clonotype has only a few counts. V gene TRBV15 combines with J gene TRBJ2-3; the D is unclear. The length of the CDR3 is 14 residues. Trimming took off 0 bases at V and 6 bases at J, with 10 bases between the two ends. Germline V CDR1 and CDR2: LNHNV, YYDKDF (reference sequence). CDR3 nucleotide sequence: TGTGCCACCAGCAGAGATGGAGTCAGGGATACGCAGTATTTT. Protein: CATSRDGVRDTQYF. The variable domain in full, with the rest retrieved from reference TRBV15 and TRBJ2-3, is DAMVIQNPRYQVTQFGKPVTLSCSQTLNHNVMYWYQQKSSQAPKLLFHYYDKDFNNEADTPDNFQSRRPNTSFCFLDIRSPGLGDTAMYLCATSRDGVRDTQYFGPGTRLTVL.

The chain employs TRBV3-1 and TRBJ1-5; D gene uncertain. There are 12 residues in the CDR3. From germline, CDR1 is LGHDT and CDR2 YNNKEL (reference sequence). V was shortened by 2 bases and J by 4 bases, with 3 bases between the two germline ends. For the CDR3, the DNA is TGTGCCAGCAGCCAACAAAATCAGCCCCAGCATTTT. It codes for CASSQQNQPQHF.

This clonotype was seen just once. The V gene is TRBV5-1, the J gene TRBJ2-6; tentatively, D is TRBD1 (6 bases). This CDR3 is built from 17 residues. The V gene's germline CDR1 is SGHRS and CDR2 YFSETQ. Trimming left V 4 bases short and J 0 bases short, with 14 bases between. The CDR3 DNA reads TGCGCCAGCAGCCCGGGACACCAGAGCTCTGGGGCCAACGTCCTGACTTTC. As protein: CASSPGHQSSGANVLTF.

The V gene is TRBV20-1, the J gene TRBJ2-5; 8 bases are shared with TRBD1. The DNA end favors TRBJ2-7, so the J call may be wrong. This CDR3 has 13 amino acids. Germline loops: CDR1 DFQATT, CDR2 SNEGSKA (reference sequence). CDR3 in DNA: TGCAGTGCTGGGACAGGCGCAACCTACGAGCAGTACTTC. Encoded protein: CSAGTGATYEQYF.